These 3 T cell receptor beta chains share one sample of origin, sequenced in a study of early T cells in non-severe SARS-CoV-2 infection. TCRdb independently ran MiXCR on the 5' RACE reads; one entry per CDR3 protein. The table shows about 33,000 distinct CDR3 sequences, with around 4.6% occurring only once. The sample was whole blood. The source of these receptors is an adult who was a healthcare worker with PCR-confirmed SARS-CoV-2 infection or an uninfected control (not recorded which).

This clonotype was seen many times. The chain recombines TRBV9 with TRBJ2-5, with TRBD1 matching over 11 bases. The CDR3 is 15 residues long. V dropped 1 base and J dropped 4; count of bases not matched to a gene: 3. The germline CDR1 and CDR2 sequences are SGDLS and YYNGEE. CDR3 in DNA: TGTGCCAGCAGCGTAATGGGACAGGGGGGAGAGACCCAGTACTTC. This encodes CASSVMGQGGETQYF.

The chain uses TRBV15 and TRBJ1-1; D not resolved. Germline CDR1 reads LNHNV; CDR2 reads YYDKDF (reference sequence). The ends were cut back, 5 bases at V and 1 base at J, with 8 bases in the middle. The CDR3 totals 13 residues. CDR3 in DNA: TGTGCCACCAGCCTCGAGGCGAACACTGAAGCTTTCTTT. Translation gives CATSLEANTEAFF.

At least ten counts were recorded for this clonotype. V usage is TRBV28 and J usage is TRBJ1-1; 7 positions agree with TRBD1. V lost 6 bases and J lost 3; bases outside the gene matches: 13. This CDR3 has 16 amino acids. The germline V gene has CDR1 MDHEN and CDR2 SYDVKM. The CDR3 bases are TGTGCCAGCAGCCCCACGCGAGCAGGGGGGTACACTGAAGCTTTCTTT. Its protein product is CASSPTRAGGYTEAFF.